Below are 28 T cell receptor beta chains sequenced from a single sample in a study of T cell responses to AZD1222 COVID-19 vaccine. The assay was immunoSEQ multiplex PCR, and TCRdb's table has in-frame clones only and misses some. The table includes over 95,000 clones, 91% detected once. Sequencing used peripheral blood, obtained on day 0 of AZD1222 vaccination. The receptors come from an adult in good health.

J is TRBJ1-1 and V is TRBV24-1, with D possibly matching TRBD1 (6 bases). From germline, CDR1 is KGHDR and CDR2 SFDVKD. The CDR3 covers 13 residues. V gave up 8 bases and J gave up 1 base, with 10 bases separating them. The CDR3 sequence is CATKGGRNTEAFF. CDR3 nucleotides: TGTGCCACCAAAGGGGGGAGGAACACTGAAGCTTTCTTT.

V gene TRBV5-1 combines with J gene TRBJ2-1; the match to TRBD2 covers 14 bases. The CDR3 totals 15 residues. The germline V gene has CDR1 SGHRS and CDR2 YFSETQ. Trimming at V came to 4 bases and at J to 8 bases, leaving 5 bases not matched to a gene. The CDR3 spells CASSGGTSGGHEQFF. The CDR3, as DNA: TGCGCCAGCAGCGGAGGGACTAGCGGGGGACATGAGCAGTTCTTC.

This clone was counted between two and nine times. V and J are TRBV2 and TRBJ1-4; D perhaps matches TRBD1 (6 bases). V was pared by 7 bases and J by 0 bases, with 9 bases between. Germline CDR1 and CDR2: SNHLY and FYNNEI. The CDR3 contains 14 residues. The DNA for the CDR3 is TGTGCCAGCAACCGACAGGCAACTAATGAAAAACTGTTTTTT. Its translation: CASNRQATNEKLFF.

V is TRBV29-1 and J is TRBJ1-1; D is possibly TRBD1 (5 bases). The V gene lost 5 bases and the J gene lost 0 bases, with 13 bases spanning the gap. Germline V lookup: CDR1 SQVTM, CDR2 ANQGSEA. The CDR3 runs to 14 residues. The CDR3 region is CSVPAGSMNTEAFF. The CDR3 DNA sequence: TGCAGCGTTCCGGCAGGGTCCATGAACACTGAAGCTTTCTTT.

V usage is TRBV28 and J usage is TRBJ1-2; TRBD1 is a possible D gene (5 bases). Deletions cut 8 bases from V and 1 base from J, with 23 bases between. Germline loops: CDR1 MDHEN, CDR2 SYDVKM. The CDR3 loop spans 17 amino acids. Here the CDR3 DNA reads TGTGCCAGCCGGGACGGCGGAAAATCTTCACTTAACTATGGCTACACCTTC. Protein: CASRDGGKSSLNYGYTF.

This chain joins TRBV14 and TRBJ1-6; 11 positions agree with TRBD1. The trim removed 5 bases at V and 10 bases at J, leaving 4 bases unmatched. The CDR3 is 14 amino acids. Germline-derived CDR1 and CDR2 are SGHDN and FVKESK. As DNA, the CDR3 is TGTGCCAGCAGCGGGACAGGGGGAGCATCACCCCTCCACTTT. This encodes CASSGTGGASPLHF.

The chain recombines TRBV5-1 with TRBJ2-6; tentative D call: TRBD1 (8 bases). This CDR3 spans 19 amino acids. V was clipped by 1 base and J by 1 base, with 18 bases between them. Germline CDR1 and CDR2: SGHRS and YFSETQ. The DNA of the CDR3 is TGCGCCAGCAGCTTGAGTGGACAGGGAGCGGGATCTGGGGCCAACGTCCTGACTTTC. As protein: CASSLSGQGAGSGANVLTF.

This clone appeared once. The chain couples TRBV28 to TRBJ2-2; TRBD1 aligns across 7 bases. Unmatched junction bases numbered 4, after V lost 6 bases and J lost 6 bases. Germline V gives CDR1 MDHEN, CDR2 SYDVKM. This CDR3 has 13 residues. For the CDR3, the DNA is TGTGCCAGCAGCCCGGGACAGTCCGGGGAGCTGTTTTTT. It codes for CASSPGQSGELFF. Using reference TRBV28 and TRBJ2-2 for the parts outside the CDR3, the full variable domain is DVKVTQSSRYLVKRTGEKVFLECVQDMDHENMFWYRQDPGLGLRLIYFSYDVKMKEKGDIPEGYSVSREKKERFSLILESASTNQTSMYLCASSPGQSGELFFGEGSRLTVL.

The genes are TRBV5-1 and TRBJ1-4, with a tentative D call TRBD1 (6 bases). V lost 4 bases, J lost 5 bases, and 18 bases lay in between. This CDR3 region has 16 residues. CDR1 and CDR2 (germline): SGHRS, YFSETQ. CDR3 region: CASSQPLSGGNEKLFF. The CDR3 region has the DNA TGCGCCAGCAGCCAACCTCTTTCTGGGGGCAATGAAAAACTGTTTTTT.

This clone was found once. The CDR3 DNA reads as TGTGCCAGCAGGCGACAGAACACTGAAGCTTTCTTT. Amino acids: CASRRQNTEAFF. This rearrangement joins TRBV9 to TRBJ1-1; D ambiguous. This CDR3 is built from 12 residues. V gave up 5 bases and J gave up 1 base, with 6 bases separating them. The germline CDR1 and CDR2 sequences are SGDLS and YYNGEE.

The rearrangement uses TRBV7-2 and TRBJ2-2; a possible D gene is TRBD1 (5 bases). Trimming shortened V by 10 bases and J by 4 bases, and 13 bases separated the two germline ends. The CDR3 extends over 13 amino acids. Per germline, CDR1 SGHTA and CDR2 FQGNSA. Here the CDR3 reads CATQGEGTGELFF. CDR3 DNA: TGTGCCACCCAGGGTGAAGGCACCGGGGAGCTGTTTTTT.

The chain uses TRBV5-1 and TRBJ1-4; the D gene is possibly TRBD1 (5 bases). The CDR3 length is 14 residues. The germline gives CDR1 SGHRS, CDR2 YFSETQ. The V end lost 0 bases, the J end lost 3 bases, and 6 bases lay between the germline ends. CDR3 sequence: CASSLGGPNEKLFF. CDR3 bases: TGCGCCAGCAGCTTGGGGGGACCTAATGAAAAACTGTTTTTT.

This chain links TRBV14 with TRBJ1-3; D gene uncertain. V was pared by 2 bases and J by 3 bases, with 17 bases between. This CDR3 comprises 17 residues. Germline CDR1 is SGHDN and CDR2 is FVKESK. CDR3 in amino acids: CASSQPTNPDGGNTIYF. The CDR3 nucleotides are TGTGCCAGCAGCCAACCTACTAACCCGGACGGTGGAAACACCATATATTTT. The complete variable domain, with remaining parts taken from reference TRBV14 and TRBJ1-3, reads EAGVTQFPSHSVIEKGQTVTLRCDPISGHDNLYWYRRVMGKEIKFLLHFVKESKQDESGMPNNRFLAERTGGTYSTLKVQPAELEDSGVYFCASSQPTNPDGGNTIYFGEGSWLTVV.

The rearrangement links TRBV5-1 to TRBJ1-2; 7 nucleotides align to TRBD1. Per germline, CDR1 SGHRS and CDR2 YFSETQ. J was trimmed by 6 bases and V by 0 bases; bases with no gene match: 5. CDR3 length: 14 amino acids. The CDR3: CASSLGSGGDGYTF. As DNA, the CDR3 is TGCGCCAGCAGCTTGGGGTCAGGGGGAGATGGCTACACCTTC.

V is TRBV6-1 and J is TRBJ2-5, with a weak D call TRBD2 (6 bases). Germline-derived CDR1 and CDR2 are MNHNS and SASEGT. The CDR3 runs to 14 residues. Trimming left V 3 bases short and J 5 bases short, with 13 bases between. CDR3 in amino acids: CASSEEGWRETQYF. The CDR3 bases are TGTGCCAGCAGTGAGGAGGGTTGGAGGGAGACCCAGTACTTC.

This clone was seen just once. The genes are TRBV19 and TRBJ2-7; TRBD1 matches at 10 bases. Germline-derived CDR1 and CDR2 are LNHDA and SQIVND (reference sequence). This CDR3 is 14 amino acids long. V dropped 4 bases and J dropped 4; count of bases not matched to a gene: 4. The CDR3 DNA follows: TGTGCCAGTAGTACCGGGACAGGGGCTTACGAGCAGTACTTC. The encoded protein is CASSTGTGAYEQYF.

The rearrangement joins TRBV6-6 to TRBJ1-2; D is uncertain. The CDR3 extends over 13 amino acids. V lost 0 bases to trimming and J lost 8 bases, with 10 bases between them. Germline-derived CDR1 and CDR2 are MNHNY and SVGAGI (reference sequence). The CDR3 DNA reads as TGTGCCAGCAGTTACTCCCCCTCAGTGGGCTACACCTTC. As protein: CASSYSPSVGYTF.

This rearrangement joins TRBV4-1 to TRBJ1-2, with a weak D call TRBD1 (5 bases). In germline, CDR1 is MGHRA, CDR2 YSYEKL. The CDR3 runs 14 residues. Trimming cost V 4 bases and J 7 bases, with 16 bases left between them. CDR3 sequence: CASSRIGTRGGYTF. CDR3 nucleotides: TGCGCCAGCAGCCGCATCGGGACGAGGGGTGGCTACACCTTC.

This chain links TRBV20-1 with TRBJ1-2; D not certain. Trimming took 3 bases from V and 1 from J, leaving 6 bases between them. Per germline, CDR1 DFQATT and CDR2 SNEGSKA (reference sequence). CDR3 length: 12 residues. CDR3 sequence: CSASSLNYGYTF. The CDR3 DNA is TGCAGTGCTAGTTCCCTTAACTATGGCTACACCTTC.

J is TRBJ2-1 and V is TRBV10-3; 8 bases line up with TRBD2. V trimming: 6 bases; J trimming: 8 bases; junction bases outside the gene matches: 9. Germline loops: CDR1 ENHRY, CDR2 SYGVKD. The CDR3 is made up of 14 amino acids. CDR3 amino acids: CAISPTGGADEQFF. In DNA, the CDR3 is TGTGCCATCAGCCCCACCGGGGGGGCAGATGAGCAGTTCTTC.

This clone was detected once. The V gene is TRBV11-1, the J gene TRBJ2-7, with D perhaps TRBD2 (5 bases). Germline CDR1 reads SGHAT; CDR2 reads FQDESV (reference sequence). Between the trimmed V and J ends, which lost 0 bases and 13 bases, there was a span of 13 bases. This CDR3 spans 12 amino acids. Here the CDR3 DNA reads TGTGCCAGCAGCTTAGCAGGTGGGAGTCATTACTTC. This gives the protein CASSLAGGSHYF.

This chain joins TRBV6-6 and TRBJ1-2; 8 bases are shared with TRBD1. The germline gives CDR1 MNHNY, CDR2 SVGAGI (reference sequence). The CDR3 runs 15 residues. After removal of 7 bases from V and 4 bases from J, the junction contained 11 bases not matched to a gene. In DNA, the CDR3 is TGTGCCAGCATAGGACAGGGAGGAAGGGGCTATGGCTACACCTTC. Translated: CASIGQGGRGYGYTF.

The V call is TRBV6-5, the J call TRBJ1-2; D ambiguous. The CDR3 contains 13 residues. Trimming shortened V by 0 bases and J by 4 bases, and 6 bases separated the two germline ends. Per germline, CDR1 MNHEY and CDR2 SVGAGI. The CDR3 loop reads CASSYSVRYGYTF. The CDR3 DNA reads TGTGCCAGCAGTTACTCGGTGCGCTATGGCTACACCTTC.

This clone was counted once. V and J are TRBV5-1 and TRBJ1-1; the D is unclear. Per germline, CDR1 SGHRS and CDR2 YFSETQ. V lost 0 bases and J lost 5, with 8 bases in between. There are 13 residues in the CDR3. The CDR3 sequence: CASSLDSGTEAFF. The DNA of the CDR3 is TGCGCCAGCAGCTTGGATTCGGGGACTGAAGCTTTCTTT.

As DNA, the CDR3 is TGTGCCAGCAGCTTAGATATAGGACCCCTCGAGCAGTACTTC. This gives the protein CASSLDIGPLEQYF. This rearrangement joins TRBV11-2 to TRBJ2-7, with D uncertain. Trimming shortened V by 0 bases and J by 6 bases, and 12 bases separated the two germline ends. The CDR3 totals 14 residues. Germline assignment: CDR1 SGHAT and CDR2 FQNNGV.

The chain links TRBV19 to TRBJ2-7, with 12 nucleotides matching TRBD2. CDR3 length: 14 residues. Germline loops: CDR1 LNHDA, CDR2 SQIVND (reference sequence). V trimming: 6 bases; J trimming: 6 bases; junction bases outside the gene matches: 6. In nucleotides, the CDR3 is TGTGCCAGTAGCTCACTAGCGGGGGGAGCCGAGCAGTACTTC. Its translation is CASSSLAGGAEQYF.

Here the CDR3 DNA reads TGTGCCAGCAGCTTTATTGGGACCTCCTACGAGCAGTACTTC. It specifies CASSFIGTSYEQYF. V usage is TRBV7-2 and J usage is TRBJ2-7; the D call may be TRBD1 or TRBD2 (5 bases each). CDR3 length equals 14 residues. V lost 3 bases and J 0 bases, leaving 9 bases between the germline ends. Germline V gene data show CDR1 as SGHTA and CDR2 as FQGNSA.

The gene calls are TRBV18 and TRBJ1-1; 8 bases line up with TRBD1. Germline CDR1 KGHSH, CDR2 LQKENI. The CDR3 has 14 residues. J gave up 4 bases and V 6 bases, and 7 bases lay outside the gene matches. Here the CDR3 DNA reads TGTGCCAGCTCCCAGGACAGGGCGATCACTGAAGCTTTCTTT. This translates into CASSQDRAITEAFF.